In this sample, the clone carrying this TCR beta chain turned up a few times. Germline CDR1 is KGHDR and CDR2 is SFDVKD. The CDR3 sequence is 17 residues long. V lost 4 bases, J lost 1 base, and 13 bases lay in between. Relying on iRepertoire HTBI primers and Arm-PCR of CDR3 regions, the team built TCR beta libraries. TCRdb ran MiXCR on the multiplex PCR reads and lists one entry per CDR3 protein. This sample has about 460,000 distinct CDR3 sequences; under 25% occur once, and the top ten carry roughly 14%. The sample belongs to a study of regulatory T cells in long-lasting Graves disease. The sample's time point: persistent/refractory GD, antithyroid drugs over 5 years with positive TRAb. There was RNA extracted from PBMCs, and the TCR library was made from it. Patient provenance is recorded as an endocrinology department in Xi'an, China.

The J gene is TRBJ2-6, the V gene TRBV24-1; D is ambiguous. Sequenced material: peripheral blood mononuclear cells (PBMCs), taken when the disease was refractory, from a patient treated with antithyroid drugs. This TCR was sampled from a female donor with Graves disease. The chain's CDR3 is CATSDPKDRSGANVLTF. CDR3 sequence (DNA): TGTGCCACCAGTGACCCCAAGGATCGGTCTGGGGCCAACGTCCTGACTTTC.